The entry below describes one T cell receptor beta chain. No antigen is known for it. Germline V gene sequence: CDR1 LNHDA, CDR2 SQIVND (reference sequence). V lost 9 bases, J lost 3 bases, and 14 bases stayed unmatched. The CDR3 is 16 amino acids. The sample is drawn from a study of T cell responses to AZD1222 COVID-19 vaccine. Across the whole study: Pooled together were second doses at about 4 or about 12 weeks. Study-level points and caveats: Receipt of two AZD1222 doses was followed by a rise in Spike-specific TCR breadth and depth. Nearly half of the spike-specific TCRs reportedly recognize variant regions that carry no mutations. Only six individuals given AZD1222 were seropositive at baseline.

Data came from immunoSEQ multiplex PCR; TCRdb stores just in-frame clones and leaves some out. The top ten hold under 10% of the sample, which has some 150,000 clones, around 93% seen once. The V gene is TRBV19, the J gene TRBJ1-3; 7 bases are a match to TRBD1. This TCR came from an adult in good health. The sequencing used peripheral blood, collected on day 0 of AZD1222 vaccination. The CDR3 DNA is TGTGCCAGCTTATACTGGGGGGCAGGGGGTGGAAACACCATATATTTT. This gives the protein CASLYWGAGGGNTIYF.